This T cell receptor (beta chain) comes out of a study of Tregs in tolerant kidney transplant recipients. Study-wide context: The nonmyeloablative bone marrow transplants came from related graft donors, with transient mixed chimerism.

Study findings and constraints: Nucleotide sequences could not be compared across some patients' samples due to primer changes. In tolerant patients, donor-specific Tregs outgrew total Tregs, suggesting antigen-driven expansion.

A word on this clone: The antigen is undetermined.

Sequenced by immunoSEQ multiplex PCR; TCRdb stores in-frame clones only, minus some. The sample holds about 69,000 clones, approximately 91% seen once. V dropped 5 bases and J dropped 4 bases, with 13 bases sitting between them. Germline V gene sequence: CDR1 SGHTA, CDR2 FQGTGA. This CDR3 region has 14 residues. The chain couples TRBV7-3 to TRBJ2-3; D not certain. This clonotype was obtained from a human donor who received a combined kidney and bone marrow transplant. The specimen comprised CD4+ T cells from blood, sampled before the transplant. CDR3 sequence reads: CASSPLNVADTQYF. For the CDR3, the DNA is TGTGCCAGCAGCCCCCTTAATGTCGCAGATACGCAGTATTTT.